This TCR beta chain was captured in a study of blood T cell repertoires in COVID-19. The repertoire was sequenced with immunoSEQ multiplex PCR; TCRdb's copy has only in-frame clones and lacks some. Counted here are 100,000 to 120,000 clones, about 88% occurring once; the ten biggest clones make up 3.3%. This CDR3 is 15 amino acids long. The V end was cut by 0 bases, the J end by 0 bases, with 5 bases between. The germline V gene encodes CDR1 LGHNA and CDR2 YNFKEQ. The sequenced sample was peripheral blood. The chain carries TRBV4-2 and TRBJ1-4, with no clear D. This sequence was found in a woman in her fifties or sixties with acute or convalescent COVID-19. CDR3 region: CASSQDPPTNEKLFF. The DNA for the CDR3 is TGTGCCAGCAGCCAAGATCCTCCAACTAATGAAAAACTGTTTTTT.